This entry describes one T cell receptor beta chain. This clonotype was recorded at least ten times. The antigen it recognizes is unknown. Base qualities are not recorded, but no much larger clone differs from it by a single base. TCR beta CDR3 regions were amplified from RNA transcripts for repertoire sequencing. HTBI primers and the Qiagen OneStep RT-PCR kit were used in a first-round RT-PCR, which was followed by a second-round multiplex PCR, size selection and purification. Libraries were sequenced paired-end with 100 bp reads on an Illumina HiSeq2000. The paper's data handling went like this. SOAPnuke was used to process the reads, removing any read that contained adapters or uncalled bases, had a mean Phred below 15, or lacked an exact match to the constant primer or identifier. COPE v1.2.5 was used to merge high-quality paired reads. Unique nucleotide sequences were defined as clonotypes and aligned to IMGT TRB V, D and J references using MiTCR v1.1. Analysis was restricted to V-J combinations with a frequency above 0.0001, which covered about 99% of repertoires. A TCR clonal expansion and chaos score per V-J combination was defined as the ratio of F50 clonal expansion to chaos observed in the TCRdist matrix. Welch's t-statistics and random forest were used to narrow the features down to around 13 V-J combinations, which were then fed into a naive Bayes classifier. Thyroid-blood repertoire similarity was quantified with the Morisita-Horn index. TCRdb reanalyzed the raw reads on its own, using fastp at Q25 for trimming and MiXCR for clone calling, and kept in-frame beta chains. All rows with the same CDR3 protein become a single entry with the most common DNA and genes. TCRdb, not the authors, supplied the V and J calls. Within this sample are about 390,000 distinct CDR3 sequences, with approximately 17% of them counted one time only. Of the sample, roughly 2.4% is held by the ten largest clones.

Stable hyperthyroidism was defined as no progression to ophthalmopathy within 18 months of follow-up. Patients with hyperthyroidism were aged 18 to 65 years, had been newly diagnosed, and had a disease duration of less than 2 months. Anyone with other autoimmune diseases, uncontrolled infections, pregnancy or lactation was excluded from the study. Diagnosis relied on clinical symptoms, serum thyroxine, TRAb, thyroid ultrasound and orbital computed tomography. Ficoll-Paque density gradient centrifugation was used to isolate PBMCs from under 11 ml of fresh peripheral blood. Total RNA was extracted using Trizol reagent, and RNA quality was checked on an Agilent 2100 Bioanalyzer. The data derive from a study of Graves' ophthalmopathy and Graves' hyperthyroidism (dated by TCRdb to 2016 to 2019). About the study as a whole: Peripheral blood was collected at initial diagnosis, prior to any treatment. To tell Graves' ophthalmopathy apart from Graves' hyperthyroidism, and to predict which patients would progress to ophthalmopathy, the study relied on TCR beta repertoire signatures. In total, approximately 130 blood samples were TCR-sequenced: approximately 42 ophthalmopathy, approximately 80 hyperthyroidism and roughly 17 hyperthyroidism-to-ophthalmopathy patients. To explore V-J signatures that distinguish ophthalmopathy from hyperthyroidism, a discovery set of about a hundred patients was enrolled, made up of around 40 with ophthalmopathy and fewer than 60 with stable hyperthyroidism. The independent validation cohort included roughly 19 hyperthyroidism patients plus 17 patients who later progressed from hyperthyroidism to ophthalmopathy. In over 5 hyperthyroidism patients, the T-cell repertoire of thyroid tissue was compared with the T-cell repertoire of blood. Following sample collection, hyperthyroidism patients were given methimazole at a starting dose of 30 mg daily, and ophthalmopathy patients were given high-dose intravenous methylprednisolone.

The full study reports these points: Sample size was not statistically predetermined, and group allocation was not concealed from the investigators. In validation, the model predicted ophthalmopathy progression with 55% to 71% sensitivity and 72% to 80% specificity; some 13 predicted patients were CT-confirmed with GO in a median of about 6.1 months. In cross-validation, the 13-signature model distinguished ophthalmopathy from stable hyperthyroidism with more than 85% sensitivity and roughly 84% specificity, while in the test set the corresponding values were roughly 80% and 75%. Among expanded thyroid clonotypes with frequency above 0.001, most also showed up in blood, which suggests that blood repertoires may reflect the thyroid immune response.

The germline V gene supplies CDR1 SGHTA and CDR2 FQGNSA. The cysteine opens and the phenylalanine closes a CDR3 of 13 amino acids. Kept here is only the CDR3 DNA, which spans 39 bases and is read in frame from base 1. The V end gives up 5 bases and the J end 13 bases, leaving 11 bases in the junction not matched to a gene. Sequencing was done on a sample of peripheral blood. This chain joins TRBV7-2 to TRBJ2-5; TRBD1 agrees with 9 junctional bases. The source of this sequence is an adult woman with stable Graves' hyperthyroidism. The bases are TGTGCCAGCAGCCGCCGACAGGGGGATTCCGCGTACTTC. Translated, it reads CASSRRQGDSAYF.